This T cell receptor (beta chain) was recorded in a study of T cells in Graves' hyperthyroidism and ophthalmopathy. Across the whole study: Blood from the periphery was taken at initial diagnosis, before any treatment.

The study, taken as a whole, reports: Within blood appeared most thyroid clonotypes that had expanded above 0.001.

It was RNA transcripts that yielded the amplified TCR beta CDR3 regions. The HTBI set primed first-round TCR CDR3 RT-PCR. One entry per CDR3 protein results from TCRdb running MiXCR on the multiplex PCR reads. The data hold about 600,000 distinct CDR3 sequences, with 12% to 15% observed a single time. A remark on this clonotype: Its antigen is undetermined.

This CDR3 region has 15 residues. Germline V lookup: CDR1 MNHNS, CDR2 SASEGT. V shed 6 bases and J 4 bases; nucleotides not matched to a gene: 9. Enrolled ophthalmopathy patients presented with a Clinical Activity Score of at least 3, a NOSPECS grade of at least 4, and disease duration under 3 months. Source material for PBMCs was more than 7.5 ml fresh peripheral blood. Sequenced sample: blood. The clonotype comes from a woman between 18 and 29 years old with Graves' ophthalmopathy. The rearrangement joins TRBV6-1 to TRBJ1-3; 7 nucleotides agree with TRBD1. CDR3: CASSPLAGQGNTIYF. For the CDR3, the DNA is TGTGCCAGCAGCCCGCTAGCGGGACAGGGAAACACCATATATTTT.